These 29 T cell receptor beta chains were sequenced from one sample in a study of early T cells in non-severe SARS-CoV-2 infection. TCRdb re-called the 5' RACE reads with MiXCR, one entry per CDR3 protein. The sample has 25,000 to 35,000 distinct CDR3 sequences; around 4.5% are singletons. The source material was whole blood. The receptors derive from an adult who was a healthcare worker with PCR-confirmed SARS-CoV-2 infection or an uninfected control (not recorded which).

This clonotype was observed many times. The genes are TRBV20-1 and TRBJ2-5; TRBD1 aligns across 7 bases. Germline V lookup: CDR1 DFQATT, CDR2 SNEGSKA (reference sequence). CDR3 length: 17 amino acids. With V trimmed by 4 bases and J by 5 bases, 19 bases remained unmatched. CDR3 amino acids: CSAIPNVHRGAIETQYF. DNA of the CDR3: TGCAGTGCTATACCAAATGTCCACAGGGGCGCGATCGAGACCCAGTACTTC.

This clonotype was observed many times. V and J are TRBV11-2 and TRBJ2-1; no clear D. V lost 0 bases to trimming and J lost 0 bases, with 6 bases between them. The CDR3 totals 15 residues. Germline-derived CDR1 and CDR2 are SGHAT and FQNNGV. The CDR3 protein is CASSLEPSSYNEQFF. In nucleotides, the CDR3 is TGTGCCAGCAGCTTAGAACCCAGCTCCTACAATGAGCAGTTCTTC.

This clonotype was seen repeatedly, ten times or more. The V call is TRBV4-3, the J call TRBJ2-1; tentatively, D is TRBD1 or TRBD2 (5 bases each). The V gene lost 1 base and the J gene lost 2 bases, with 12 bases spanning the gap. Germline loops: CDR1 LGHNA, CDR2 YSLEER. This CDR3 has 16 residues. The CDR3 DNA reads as TGCGCCAGCAGCCAAGGTTGGCAGGGAGCCTACAATGAGCAGTTCTTC. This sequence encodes CASSQGWQGAYNEQFF.

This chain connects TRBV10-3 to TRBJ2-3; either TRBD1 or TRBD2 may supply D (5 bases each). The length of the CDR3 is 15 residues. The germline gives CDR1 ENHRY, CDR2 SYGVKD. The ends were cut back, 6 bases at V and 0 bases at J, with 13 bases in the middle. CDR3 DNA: TGTGCCATCAGAGGGTTGGGGACGAGCACAGATACGCAGTATTTT. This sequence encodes CAIRGLGTSTDTQYF.

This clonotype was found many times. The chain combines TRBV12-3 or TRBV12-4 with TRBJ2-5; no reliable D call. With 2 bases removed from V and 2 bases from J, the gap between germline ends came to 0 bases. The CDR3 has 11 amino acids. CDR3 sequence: CASSLQETQYF. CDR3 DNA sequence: TGTGCCAGCAGTTTACAAGAGACCCAGTACTTC.

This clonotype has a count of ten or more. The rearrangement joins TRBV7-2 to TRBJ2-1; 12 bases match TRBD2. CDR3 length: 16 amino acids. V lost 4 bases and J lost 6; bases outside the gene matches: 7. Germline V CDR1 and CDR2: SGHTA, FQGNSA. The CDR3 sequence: CASSSRLAGDRNEQFF. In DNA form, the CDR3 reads TGTGCCAGCAGCTCTAGACTAGCGGGAGATCGCAATGAGCAGTTCTTC.

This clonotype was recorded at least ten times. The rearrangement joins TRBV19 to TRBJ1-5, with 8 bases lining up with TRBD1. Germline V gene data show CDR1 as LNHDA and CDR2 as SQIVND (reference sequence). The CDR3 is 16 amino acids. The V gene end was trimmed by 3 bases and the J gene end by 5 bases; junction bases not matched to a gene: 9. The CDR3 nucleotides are TGTGCCAGTAGTATCTCAGGACAGGGACGCGATCAGCCCCAGCATTTT. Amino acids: CASSISGQGRDQPQHF. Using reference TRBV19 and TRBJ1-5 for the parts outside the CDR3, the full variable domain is DGGITQSPKYLFRKEGQNVTLSCEQNLNHDAMYWYRQDPGQGLRLIYYSQIVNDFQKGDIAEGYSVSREKKESFPLTVTSAQKNPTAFYLCASSISGQGRDQPQHFGDGTRLSIL.

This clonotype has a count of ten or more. The CDR3 bases are TGCGCCAGCAGCCAAGACGGACATTATAGCAATCAGCCCCAGCATTTT. It translates to CASSQDGHYSNQPQHF. The chain uses TRBV4-1 and TRBJ1-5; D might be TRBD1 (5 bases). Germline V gene lookup returns CDR1 MGHRA and CDR2 YSYEKL. The CDR3 is 16 amino acids. Between the trimmed V and J ends, which lost 0 bases and 0 bases, there was a span of 9 bases.

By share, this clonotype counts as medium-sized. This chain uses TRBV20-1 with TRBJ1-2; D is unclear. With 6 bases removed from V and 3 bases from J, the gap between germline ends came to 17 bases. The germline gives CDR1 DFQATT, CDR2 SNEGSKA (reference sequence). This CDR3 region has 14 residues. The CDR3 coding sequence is TGCAGTGCCACTCGACTCCGGGGTCACTATGGCTACACCTTC. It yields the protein CSATRLRGHYGYTF.

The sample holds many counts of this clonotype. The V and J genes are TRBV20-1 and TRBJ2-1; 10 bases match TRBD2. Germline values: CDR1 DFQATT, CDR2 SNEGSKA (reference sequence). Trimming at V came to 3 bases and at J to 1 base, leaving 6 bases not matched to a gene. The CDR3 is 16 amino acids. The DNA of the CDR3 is TGCAGTGCTAGGAAAGCTAGCGGGAGTTCCTACAATGAGCAGTTCTTC. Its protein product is CSARKASGSSYNEQFF.

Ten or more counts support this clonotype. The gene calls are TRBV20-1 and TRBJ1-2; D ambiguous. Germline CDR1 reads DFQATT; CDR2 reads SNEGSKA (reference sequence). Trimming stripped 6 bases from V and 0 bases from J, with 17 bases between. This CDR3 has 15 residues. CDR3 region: CSAPSRGGSNYGYTF. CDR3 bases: TGCAGTGCGCCCAGTCGAGGTGGATCTAACTATGGCTACACCTTC.

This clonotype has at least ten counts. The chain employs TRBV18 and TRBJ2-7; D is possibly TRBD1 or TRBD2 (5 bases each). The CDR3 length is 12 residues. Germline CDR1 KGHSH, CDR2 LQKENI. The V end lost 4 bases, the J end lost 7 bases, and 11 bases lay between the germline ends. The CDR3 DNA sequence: TGTGCCAGCTCACGGGACCGACAAGAGCAGTACTTC. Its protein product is CASSRDRQEQYF.

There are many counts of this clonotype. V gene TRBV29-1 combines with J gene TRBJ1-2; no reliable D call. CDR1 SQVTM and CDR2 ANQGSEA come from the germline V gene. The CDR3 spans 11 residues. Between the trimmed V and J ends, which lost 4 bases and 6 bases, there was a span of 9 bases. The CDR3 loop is CSVGYGNGYTF. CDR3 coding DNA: TGCAGCGTTGGTTACGGGAATGGCTACACCTTC. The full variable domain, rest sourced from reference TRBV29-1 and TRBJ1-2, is SAVISQKPSRDICQRGTSLTIQCQVDSQVTMMFWYRQQPGQSLTLIATANQGSEATYESGFVIDKFPISRPNLTFSTLTVSNMSPEDSSIYLCSVGYGNGYTFGSGTRLTVV.

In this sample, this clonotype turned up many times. CDR3 residues: CASSYPTGEENIQYF. CDR3 sequence (DNA): TGTGCCAGCAGTTACCCGACAGGGGAAGAAAACATTCAGTACTTC. The rearrangement uses TRBV6-2 or TRBV6-3 and TRBJ2-4, with TRBD1 identical over 8 bases. In germline, CDR1 is MNHEY, CDR2 SVGEGT. The CDR3 runs 15 residues. V gave up 2 bases and J gave up 5 bases; unmatched junction bases: 5.

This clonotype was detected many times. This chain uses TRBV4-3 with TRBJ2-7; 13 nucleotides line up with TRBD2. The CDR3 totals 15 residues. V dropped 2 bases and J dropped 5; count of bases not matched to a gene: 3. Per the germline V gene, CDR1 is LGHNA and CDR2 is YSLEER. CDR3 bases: TGCGCCAGCAGCCAAACTAGCGGGAGGGGTAACGAGCAGTACTTC. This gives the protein CASSQTSGRGNEQYF.

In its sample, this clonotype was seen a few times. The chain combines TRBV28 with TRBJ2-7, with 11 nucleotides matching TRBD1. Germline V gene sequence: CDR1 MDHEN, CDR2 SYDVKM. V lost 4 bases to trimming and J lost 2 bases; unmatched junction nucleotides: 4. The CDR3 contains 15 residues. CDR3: CASSSPGQGAYEQYF. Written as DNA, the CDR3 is TGTGCCAGCAGTTCTCCGGGACAGGGGGCCTACGAGCAGTACTTC.

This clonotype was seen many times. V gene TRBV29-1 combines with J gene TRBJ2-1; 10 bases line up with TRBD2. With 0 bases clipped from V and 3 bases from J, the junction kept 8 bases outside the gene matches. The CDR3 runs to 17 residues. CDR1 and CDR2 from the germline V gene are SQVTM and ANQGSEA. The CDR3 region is CSVEERRTSGIYNEQFF. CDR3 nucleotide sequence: TGCAGCGTTGAAGAACGACGGACTAGCGGAATCTACAATGAGCAGTTCTTC.

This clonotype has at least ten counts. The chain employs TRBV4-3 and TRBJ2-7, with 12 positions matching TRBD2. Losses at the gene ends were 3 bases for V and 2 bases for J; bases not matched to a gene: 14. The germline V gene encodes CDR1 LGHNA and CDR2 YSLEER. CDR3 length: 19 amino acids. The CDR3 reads CASSQVRTSGTQPAYEQYV. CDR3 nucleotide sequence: TGCGCCAGCAGCCAGGTGCGGACTAGCGGGACCCAACCTGCCTACGAGCAGTACGTC.

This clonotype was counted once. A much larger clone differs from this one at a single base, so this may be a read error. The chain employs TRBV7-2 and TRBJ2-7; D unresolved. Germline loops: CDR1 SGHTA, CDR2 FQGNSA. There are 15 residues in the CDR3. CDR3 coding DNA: TGTGTCAGCAGCCTGGATGGGTTCTCCCACTACGAGCAGTACTTC. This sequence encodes CVSSLDGFSHYEQYF.

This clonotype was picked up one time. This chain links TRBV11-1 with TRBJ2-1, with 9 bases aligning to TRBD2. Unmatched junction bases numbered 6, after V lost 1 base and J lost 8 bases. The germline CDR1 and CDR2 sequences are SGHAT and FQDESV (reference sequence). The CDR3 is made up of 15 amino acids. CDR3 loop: CASSLVVAGVHEQFF. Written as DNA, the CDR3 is TGTGCCAGCAGCTTAGTAGTAGCGGGAGTACATGAGCAGTTCTTC.

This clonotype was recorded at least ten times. This CDR3 reads CASSFPLVSYNEQFF. CDR3 bases: TGTGCCAGCAGCTTTCCCCTAGTCTCCTACAATGAGCAGTTCTTC. The chain carries TRBV5-6 and TRBJ2-1; D ambiguous. V was clipped by 2 bases and J by 0 bases, with 9 bases between them. This CDR3 region has 15 residues. Germline lookup yields CDR1 SGHDT and CDR2 YYEEEE.

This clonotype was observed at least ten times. The CDR3 protein is CSALKTGLAGVGYNEQFF. Written as DNA, the CDR3 is TGCAGTGCTTTAAAAACGGGACTAGCGGGAGTGGGGTACAATGAGCAGTTCTTC. This rearrangement joins TRBV20-1 to TRBJ2-1; TRBD2 matches 14 bases. J gave up 4 bases and V 5 bases, and 13 bases lay outside the gene matches. Germline-derived CDR1 and CDR2 are DFQATT and SNEGSKA (reference sequence). The CDR3 has 18 residues.

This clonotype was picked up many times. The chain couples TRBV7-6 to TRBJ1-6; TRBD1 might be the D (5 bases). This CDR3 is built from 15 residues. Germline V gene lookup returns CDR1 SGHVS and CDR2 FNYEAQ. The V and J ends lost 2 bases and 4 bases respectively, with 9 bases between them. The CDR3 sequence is CASSLTGPYNSPLHF. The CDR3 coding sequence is TGTGCCAGCAGCTTAACGGGGCCTTATAATTCACCCCTCCACTTT. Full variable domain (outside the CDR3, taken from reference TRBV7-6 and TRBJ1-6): GAGVSQSPRYKVTKRGQDVALRCDPISGHVSLYWYRQALGQGPEFLTYFNYEAQQDKSGLPNDRFSAERPEGSISTLTIQRTEQRDSAMYRCASSLTGPYNSPLHFGNGTRLTVT.

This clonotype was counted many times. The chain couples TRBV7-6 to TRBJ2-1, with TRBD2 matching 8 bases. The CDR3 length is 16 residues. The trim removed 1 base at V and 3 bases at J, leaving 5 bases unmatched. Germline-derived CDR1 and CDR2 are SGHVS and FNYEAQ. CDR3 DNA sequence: TGTGCCAGCAGCTTAGGGGCTAGCGGGCTCTACAATGAGCAGTTCTTC. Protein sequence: CASSLGASGLYNEQFF.

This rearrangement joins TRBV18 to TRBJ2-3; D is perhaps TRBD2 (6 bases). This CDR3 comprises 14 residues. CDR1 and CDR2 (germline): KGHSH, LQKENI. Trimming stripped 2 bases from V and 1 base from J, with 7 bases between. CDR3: CASSPGTGTDTQYF. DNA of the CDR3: TGTGCCAGCTCACCAGGGACTGGCACAGATACGCAGTATTTT.

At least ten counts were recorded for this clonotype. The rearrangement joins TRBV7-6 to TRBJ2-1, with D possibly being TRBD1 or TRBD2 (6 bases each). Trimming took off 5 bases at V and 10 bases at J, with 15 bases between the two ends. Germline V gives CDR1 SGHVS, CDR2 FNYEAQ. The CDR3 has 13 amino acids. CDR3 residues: CASSPSQGGEQFF. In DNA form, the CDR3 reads TGTGCCAGCAGCCCCAGTCAAGGGGGGGAGCAGTTCTTC. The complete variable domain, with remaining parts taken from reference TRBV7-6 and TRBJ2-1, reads GAGVSQSPRYKVTKRGQDVALRCDPISGHVSLYWYRQALGQGPEFLTYFNYEAQQDKSGLPNDRFSAERPEGSISTLTIQRTEQRDSAMYRCASSPSQGGEQFFGPGTRLTVL.

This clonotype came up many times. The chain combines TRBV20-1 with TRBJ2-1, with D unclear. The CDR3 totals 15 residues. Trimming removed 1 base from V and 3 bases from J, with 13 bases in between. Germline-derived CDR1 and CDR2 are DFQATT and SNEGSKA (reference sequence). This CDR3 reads CSARAVEVDYNEQFF. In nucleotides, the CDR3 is TGCAGTGCTAGAGCGGTGGAAGTTGACTACAATGAGCAGTTCTTC.

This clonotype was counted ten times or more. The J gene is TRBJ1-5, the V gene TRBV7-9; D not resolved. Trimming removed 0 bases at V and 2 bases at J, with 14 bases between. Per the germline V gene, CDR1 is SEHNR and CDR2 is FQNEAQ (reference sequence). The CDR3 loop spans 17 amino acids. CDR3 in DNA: TGTGCCAGCAGCTTAGCTATTTCGGGGAGGGGCAATCAGCCCCAGCATTTT. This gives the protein CASSLAISGRGNQPQHF.

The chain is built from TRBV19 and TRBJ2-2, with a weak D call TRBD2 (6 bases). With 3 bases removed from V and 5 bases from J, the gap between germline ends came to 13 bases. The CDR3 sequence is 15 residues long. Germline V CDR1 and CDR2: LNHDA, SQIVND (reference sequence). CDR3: CASSILTAGTGELFF. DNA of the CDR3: TGTGCCAGTAGTATTCTCACAGCGGGTACCGGGGAGCTGTTTTTT. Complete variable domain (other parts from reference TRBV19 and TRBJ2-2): DGGITQSPKYLFRKEGQNVTLSCEQNLNHDAMYWYRQDPGQGLRLIYYSQIVNDFQKGDIAEGYSVSREKKESFPLTVTSAQKNPTAFYLCASSILTAGTGELFFGEGSRLTVL.